This TCR beta chain was captured by sequencing in a study of blood T cell repertoires in COVID-19 (TCRdb year 2020). Context from the whole study: Samples from collaborators originated in the United States, Italy and Spain and spanned both the acute and convalescent phases of COVID-19. The material from the prospective study consisted of cDNA or gDNA derived from T cells, B-cell-depleted T cells, or PBMCs. Subjects who had been exposed to COVID-19, were actively infected with it, or had recovered from it provided the deeply sampled blood TCRbeta repertoires that made up the dataset. The repertoires were released in a freely available public database meant as a resource for research on the immune response to SARS-CoV-2. The samples were drawn from two sources: the first 160 participants of the ongoing ImmuneRACE study, and 1,000 to 1,500 subjects contributed by 6 global collaborators. A de-identified subject ID, COVID-19 status, age in years and sex were almost always included in the sample metadata. Where available, HLA class I and class II types were taken from metadata supplied by the sample provider and were not determined by assay-based typing. Beyond this particular receptor, the publication reports: Clinical and demographic metadata were provided uncurated, with the amount varying by source and participant.

The CDR3 runs 15 amino acids, cysteine and phenylalanine included. Only CDR3 DNA remains: 45 bases, in frame from the first base. Compared with germline, V lacks 4 bases and J lacks 6 bases; bases without a gene match: 10. CDR1 and CDR2 are drawn from the germline V gene (reference sequence): LGHDT, YNNKEL. TCRbeta CDR3 regions were amplified from genomic DNA using the immunoSEQ Assay, a bias-controlled multiplex PCR. The paper's processing steps were these. Within the assay, amplification of reference gene primers was used to estimate how many nucleated cells each sample contained. Sequence reads were collapsed and filtered to measure the absolute abundance of every unique TCRbeta CDR3 rearrangement. Productive Simpson clonality was computed per sample as the square root of Simpson's diversity index over productive rearrangements. TCRdb stores this immuneACCESS table with in-frame sequences only. Part of the clones is absent; in the studies checked, under half of the shortfall reflects unresolved V genes, and no reason is known for the rest. V and J calls and clone size are those listed in that table; D and trimming were worked out from the DNA. This sample holds hundreds of thousands of clones; roughly 85% were observed only once. The top ten constitute less than 2.5% of the sample.

A remark on this clone: No antigen is known for it. Within one base of it there is no much larger clone, and no base qualities were kept.

Participants in the prospective study were aged roughly 18 to 100 years, lived in under 30 United States geographic areas, and enrolled through a virtual design. Cohort assignment in the prospective study relied on participant-reported clinical history from a screening survey and a study questionnaire. Recovered participants in ImmuneRACE Cohort 3 were defined as having two consecutive negative NP/OP PCR tests, clearance from a healthcare professional, or resolution of symptoms. Mobile phlebotomists in the prospective study collected whole blood, serum and a nasopharyngeal or oropharyngeal swab from every participant. Prospective study participants could optionally give additional blood draws and questionnaires over an approximately two-month period. Blood samples from the prospective study were shipped frozen or at room temperature prior to DNA extraction.

The source material was PBMCs or T cells enriched from blood (not recorded which). The V gene is TRBV3-1 (or the pseudogene TRBV3-2) and the J gene is TRBJ2-3; 7 central bases correspond to TRBD2. The receptor comes from a man aged 30-40 years who had recovered from COVID-19. The nucleotide sequence is given as TGTGCCAGCAGCCCCGCCGGGACTACTAGTGATACGCAGTATTTT. Translated, this is CASSPAGTTSDTQYF.